The 17 T cell receptor beta chains below were found in one sample sequenced in a study of cytomegalovirus exposure and HLA in healthy donors. In the PCR, 60 Vbeta and 13 Jbeta primers were used. Data came from immunoSEQ multiplex PCR; TCRdb stores just in-frame clones and leaves some out. The data contain about 140,000 clones, over 70% of them singletons. The sequencing input was PBMCs. The receptors stem from a male donor in good health and CMV-seronegative.

The rearrangement uses TRBV2 and TRBJ1-2; D is unclear. There are 15 residues in the CDR3. Germline CDR1 and CDR2: SNHLY and FYNNEI. V lost 3 bases, J lost 5 bases, and 16 bases lay in between. CDR3 sequence reads: CASSDTRTPPYGYTF. The CDR3 DNA reads TGTGCCAGCAGTGATACGCGTACCCCTCCATATGGCTACACCTTC. The full variable domain, its missing parts supplied by reference TRBV2 and TRBJ1-2, is EPEVTQTPSHQVTQMGQEVILRCVPISNHLYFYWYRQILGQKVEFLVSFYNNEISEKSEIFDDQFSVERPDGSNFTLKIRSTKLEDSAMYFCASSDTRTPPYGYTFGSGTRLTVV.

V and J are TRBV29-1 and TRBJ2-6, with TRBD2 matching 7 bases. Germline lookup yields CDR1 SQVTM and CDR2 ANQGSEA. Unmatched junction bases numbered 13, after V lost 7 bases and J lost 4 bases. The CDR3 totals 16 residues. DNA for the CDR3: TGCAGCGCTTCGGCGGGAGTCGTTGTAGGGGCCAACGTCCTGACTTTC. It yields the protein CSASAGVVVGANVLTF.

This clone was recorded a few times. The rearrangement links TRBV11-2 to TRBJ1-1; the D gene is possibly TRBD1 (6 bases). The CDR3 sequence is 15 residues long. V dropped 4 bases and J dropped 1 base, with 13 bases sitting between them. Germline V CDR1 and CDR2: SGHAT, FQNNGV. The CDR3 protein is CASSYRGGWNTEAFF. CDR3 nucleotides: TGTGCCAGCAGCTATAGAGGGGGTTGGAACACTGAAGCTTTCTTT.

The rearrangement uses TRBV4-1 and TRBJ1-2; the match to TRBD1 covers 9 bases. V was pared by 8 bases and J by 6 bases, with 19 bases of the junction left unmatched. The CDR3 is 17 residues long. The germline CDR1 and CDR2 sequences are MGHRA and YSYEKL. The CDR3 protein is CASRPPGNRGQFDGYTF. The DNA for the CDR3 is TGCGCCAGCCGCCCCCCCGGGAACAGGGGGCAGTTCGATGGCTACACCTTC.

Comment on this clone: A much larger clone differs from this one at a single base, so this may be a read error. This chain links TRBV6-5 with TRBJ2-5; perhaps TRBD2 as D (6 bases). The DNA matches TRBJ2-7 better at its end, which makes the J call doubtful. Germline loops: CDR1 MNHEY, CDR2 SVGAGI. This CDR3 contains 15 residues. The CDR3 loop is CSSSPRLVIGNEQYF. CDR3 in DNA: TGTTCCAGCAGTCCTAGACTAGTTATCGGCAACGAGCAGTACTTC.

This clone has only a few counts. The genes are TRBV19 and TRBJ2-1, with TRBD2 matching over 7 bases. The trim removed 3 bases at V and 6 bases at J, leaving 5 bases unmatched. Looked up from germline, CDR1 is LNHDA and CDR2 is SQIVND (reference sequence). This CDR3 is 14 amino acids long. The chain's CDR3 is CASSIGSGINEQFF. DNA for the CDR3: TGTGCCAGTAGTATTGGGAGCGGGATCAATGAGCAGTTCTTC.

The chain joins TRBV19 to TRBJ1-4, with D possibly TRBD1 on 6 matching bases. CDR3 length equals 15 residues. Looked up from germline, CDR1 is LNHDA and CDR2 is SQIVND (reference sequence). The V end lost 1 base, the J end lost 3 bases, and 9 bases lay between the germline ends. This CDR3 is CASSIVPGANEKLFF. The CDR3 coding sequence is TGTGCCAGTAGTATAGTACCAGGGGCTAATGAAAAACTGTTTTTT.

The chain joins TRBV27 to TRBJ2-1; TRBD2 matches at 10 bases. The length of the CDR3 is 18 residues. Per germline, CDR1 MNHEY and CDR2 SMNVEV (reference sequence). Trimming at V came to 0 bases and at J to 1 base, leaving 6 bases not matched to a gene. This chain's CDR3 is CASSLSSSGGSSYNEQFF. In DNA form, the CDR3 reads TGTGCCAGCAGTTTATCGTCTAGCGGGGGATCTTCCTACAATGAGCAGTTCTTC.

The chain employs TRBV9 and TRBJ1-2, with 8 nucleotides matching TRBD1. V gave up 0 bases and J gave up 0 bases; unmatched junction bases: 7. The germline CDR1 and CDR2 sequences are SGDLS and YYNGEE. CDR3 size: 17 residues. The CDR3 here is CASSVEDRVNPNYGYTF. For the CDR3, the DNA is TGTGCCAGCAGCGTAGAGGACAGGGTGAACCCTAACTATGGCTACACCTTC.

The rearrangement uses TRBV5-1 and TRBJ2-7, with D maybe TRBD1 (6 bases). This CDR3 spans 12 amino acids. Trimming took 3 bases from V and 2 from J, leaving 6 bases between them. The germline CDR1 and CDR2 sequences are SGHRS and YFSETQ. CDR3 in DNA: TGCGCCAGCAGCTGGGACACCTACGAGCAGTACTTC. Translation gives CASSWDTYEQYF.

This clone was counted only a few times. The chain combines TRBV6-6 with TRBJ2-7, with D unclear. This CDR3 comprises 11 residues. With 5 bases removed from V and 3 bases from J, the gap between germline ends came to 5 bases. Germline assignment: CDR1 MNHNY and CDR2 SVGAGI (reference sequence). CDR3 sequence reads: CASSRGYEQYF. For the CDR3, the DNA is TGTGCCAGCAGTAGAGGCTACGAGCAGTACTTC.

A note on this clone: One end of the junction is discordant with germline, which a read error may explain. This chain connects TRBV7-7 to TRBJ2-1; 11 nucleotides line up with TRBD1. CDR1 is SSHAT, CDR2 FNYEAQ, per germline (reference sequence). The CDR3 runs 15 residues. CDR3 nucleotides: TGTGCTAGCAGCGTAGGACAGGGGGCGCTCAATGAGCAGTTCTTC. Amino acid sequence: CASSVGQGALNEQFF.

This chain links TRBV9 with TRBJ1-2; TRBD1 aligns across 9 bases. V shed 2 bases and J 6 bases; nucleotides not matched to a gene: 8. The CDR3 extends over 15 amino acids. Germline-derived CDR1 and CDR2 are SGDLS and YYNGEE. This CDR3 is CASSVGTGRTHGYTF. The CDR3 DNA is TGTGCCAGCAGCGTGGGGACAGGGAGGACGCATGGCTACACCTTC.

This chain uses TRBV5-1 with TRBJ1-1; tentative D call: TRBD1 (5 bases). Trimming shortened V by 0 bases and J by 3 bases, and 12 bases separated the two germline ends. Germline V gene lookup returns CDR1 SGHRS and CDR2 YFSETQ. The length of the CDR3 is 15 residues. The CDR3 coding sequence is TGCGCCAGCAGCTTGGCCGTGGGGCCTCACACTGAAGCTTTCTTT. It specifies CASSLAVGPHTEAFF.

J is TRBJ2-5 and V is TRBV7-3, with 8 bases aligning to TRBD1. Germline CDR1 reads SGHTA; CDR2 reads FQGTGA. The CDR3 is made up of 13 amino acids. J was trimmed by 6 bases and V by 8 bases; bases with no gene match: 8. CDR3 DNA: TGTGCCAGCTTGAAGGACAGGGAAAAGACCCAGTACTTC. This translates into CASLKDREKTQYF.

This chain joins TRBV7-3 and TRBJ2-3; 7 bases are a match to TRBD1. The CDR3 totals 16 residues. Germline V gene data show CDR1 as SGHTA and CDR2 as FQGTGA. V shed 4 bases and J 2 bases; nucleotides not matched to a gene: 9. Here the CDR3 reads CASSSRSGQNTDTQYF. The CDR3 DNA reads as TGTGCCAGCAGCTCGAGGTCGGGACAGAACACAGATACGCAGTATTTT.

This chain joins TRBV7-2 and TRBJ1-1; D is uncertain. Germline assignment: CDR1 SGHTA and CDR2 FQGNSA. Trimming took off 1 base at V and 1 base at J, with 10 bases between the two ends. CDR3 length: 15 residues. In DNA form, the CDR3 reads TGTGCCAGCAGCTTAGTTGGGAGAAAGAACACTGAAGCTTTCTTT. Its protein is CASSLVGRKNTEAFF.